This T cell receptor (beta chain) is drawn from a study of T cell responses to AZD1222 COVID-19 vaccine listed by TCRdb under 2021. In the study overall: AZD1222 recipients with second doses at about 4 weeks or about 12 weeks were pooled, because spike-specific TCR depth and breadth did not differ between schedules. A total of over 230 trial participants underwent TCR sequencing, of whom roughly 210 received two doses of AZD1222 and about 26 received two doses of the MenACWY control vaccine. Trial participants were enrolled into age subgroups of 18-55, 56-69 and 70-plus years, which contained 148, 28 and 57 TCR-sequenced participants, respectively. Beyond this particular receptor, the publication reports: Conclusions about previously exposed vaccinees are limited because only 5 or 6 AZD1222 recipients were SARS-CoV-2 seropositive at baseline. In the small 56-69-year group, the increase in depth fell short of significance, most likely because of low power. Spike-specific TCR breadth and depth rose significantly after two AZD1222 doses compared with day 0 and with MenACWY recipients. Most participants were white British and females outnumbered males, and the authors suggested that clonal diversity may have been underestimated. Vaccine-associated CD4 TCRs spanned the whole spike protein, with dominant responses in regions 160-218 and 743-854. Reportedly, close to half of the unique spike-specific TCRs recognized epitopes lying outside the regions that are mutated in the B.1.351 and B.1.1.7 variants. Because no day 14 peak-response samples were available, repertoires were characterized only after the peak T cell response.

Interpreted using the paper, the time point label stands for: baseline before first vaccination. Vaccinee samples came from UK trials COV001 and COV002, including a single-blind randomized controlled phase 2/3 trial of AZD1222 (ChAdOx1 nCoV-19) in healthy adults. For TCRbeta chain sequencing, PBMC samples were collected from trial participants at day 0 and at day 28 after the second dose. The CDR3 regions of human TCRbeta chains were analyzed by immunosequencing. As for the original processing: Repertoire TCRs were checked for matches against a reference library of SARS-CoV-2-specific TCRs that had been generated using the MIRA antigen-specificity platform. Breadth meant the fraction of unique TCRs that were SARS-CoV-2-associated, whereas depth meant the fraction of total T cells that were SARS-CoV-2-associated. Using the MIRA data, each spike-specific TCR was mapped to the spike region that the TCR reacts to and placed in a CD4 or CD8 class. Log10-transformed breadth and depth values were compared by one-way ANOVA with Sidak's multiple comparisons tests. In TCRdb, the immuneACCESS table is reduced to in-frame sequences with V and J assigned. These tables do not hold every clone; where another copy was compared, an unresolved V gene accounts for under half, and the others remain unexplained. The DNA was the basis for D and trimming; V, J and clone size are from that table. This sample lists over 100,000 clones; 86% were detected once. Approximately 20% of the sample comes from the top ten.

To note about this clone: Its binding antigen is unknown. Within one base of it there is no much larger clone, and no base qualities were kept.

V is pared back by 5 bases and J by 3 bases, with 8 bases lying between the germline termini. The germline V gene encodes CDR1 SGHTA and CDR2 FQGNSA. The CDR3, cysteine through phenylalanine, is 13 amino acids long. Solely the CDR3 DNA is kept, with 39 bases framed from the first base. The receptor was isolated from an adult in good health. The sequence is built from TRBV7-2 and TRBJ2-1; the D gene is unclear. This specimen consisted of peripheral blood, obtained on day 0 of AZD1222 vaccination. The bases read TGTGCCAGCAGCCTAGGAATCTACAATGAGCAGTTCTTC. This encodes CASSLGIYNEQFF.